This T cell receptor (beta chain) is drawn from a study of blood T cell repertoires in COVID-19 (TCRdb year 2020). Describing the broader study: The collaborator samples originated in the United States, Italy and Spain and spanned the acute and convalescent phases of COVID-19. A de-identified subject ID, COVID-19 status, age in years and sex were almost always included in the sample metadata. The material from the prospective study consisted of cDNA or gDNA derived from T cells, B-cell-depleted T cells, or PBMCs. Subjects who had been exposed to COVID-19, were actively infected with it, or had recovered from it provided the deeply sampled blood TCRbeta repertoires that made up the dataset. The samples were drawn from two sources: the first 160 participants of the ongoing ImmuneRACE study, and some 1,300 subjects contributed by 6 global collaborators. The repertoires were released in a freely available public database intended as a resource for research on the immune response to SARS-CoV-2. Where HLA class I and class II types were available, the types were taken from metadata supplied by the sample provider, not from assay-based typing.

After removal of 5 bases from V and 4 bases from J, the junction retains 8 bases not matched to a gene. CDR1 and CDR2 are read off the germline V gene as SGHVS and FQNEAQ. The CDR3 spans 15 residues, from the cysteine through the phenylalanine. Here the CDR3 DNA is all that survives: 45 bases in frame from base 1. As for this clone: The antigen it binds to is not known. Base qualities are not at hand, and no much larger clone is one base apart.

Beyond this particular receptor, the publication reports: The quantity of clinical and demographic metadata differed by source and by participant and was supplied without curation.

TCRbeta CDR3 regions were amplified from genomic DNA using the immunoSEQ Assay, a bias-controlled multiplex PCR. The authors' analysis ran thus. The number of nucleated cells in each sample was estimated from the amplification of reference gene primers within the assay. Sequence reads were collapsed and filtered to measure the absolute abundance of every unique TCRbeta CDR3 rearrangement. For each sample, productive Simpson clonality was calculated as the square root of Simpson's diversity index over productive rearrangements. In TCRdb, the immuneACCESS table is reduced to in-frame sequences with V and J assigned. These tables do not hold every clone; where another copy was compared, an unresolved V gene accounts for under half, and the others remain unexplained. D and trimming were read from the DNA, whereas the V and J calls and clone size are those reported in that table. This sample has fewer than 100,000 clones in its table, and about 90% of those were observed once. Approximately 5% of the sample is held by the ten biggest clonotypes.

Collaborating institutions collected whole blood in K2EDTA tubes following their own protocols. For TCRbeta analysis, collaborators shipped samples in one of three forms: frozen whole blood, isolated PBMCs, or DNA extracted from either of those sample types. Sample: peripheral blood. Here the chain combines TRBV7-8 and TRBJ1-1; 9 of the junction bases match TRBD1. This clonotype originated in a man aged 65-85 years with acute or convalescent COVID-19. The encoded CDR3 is CASSHSTGGFTEAFF. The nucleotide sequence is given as TGTGCCAGCAGCCATTCGACAGGGGGATTCACTGAAGCTTTCTTT.